Each of the 24 T cell receptor beta chains below was sequenced from the same sample in a study of T cell responses to AZD1222 COVID-19 vaccine. Method: immunoSEQ multiplex PCR; TCRdb's copy keeps in-frame clones and lacks some. The data hold 180,000 or so clones, with around 94% observed a single time. Source: peripheral blood, taken on day 0 of AZD1222 vaccination. The receptors were gathered from an adult in good health.

The rearrangement uses TRBV5-6 and TRBJ1-2; unclear D gene. Germline CDR1 SGHDT, CDR2 YYEEEE. The CDR3 loop spans 12 amino acids. V was pared by 3 bases and J by 5 bases, with 8 bases between. The chain's CDR3 is CASSSVVYGYTF. The CDR3 DNA reads as TGTGCCAGCAGCTCGGTAGTATATGGCTACACCTTC.

The gene calls are TRBV28 and TRBJ1-2; possibly TRBD1 for D (5 bases). Germline V gene lookup returns CDR1 MDHEN and CDR2 SYDVKM. This CDR3 comprises 15 residues. Trimming pared 5 bases from V and 8 bases from J, leaving 21 bases between. DNA of the CDR3: TGTGCCAGCAGTCTCACGTCTACTGTTCGACAGGGCTACACCTTC. This encodes CASSLTSTVRQGYTF.

The genes are TRBV12-3 or TRBV12-4 and TRBJ2-5; tentatively, D is TRBD1 or TRBD2 (5 bases each). Trimming removed 5 bases from V and 5 bases from J, with 12 bases in between. This CDR3 spans 13 amino acids. The CDR3 DNA sequence: TGTGCCAGCAGTCCCATTGAGGGGGAGACCCAGTACTTC. This encodes CASSPIEGETQYF.

The V call is TRBV3-1 (or the pseudogene TRBV3-2), the J call TRBJ1-2; tentative D call: TRBD1 (5 bases). This CDR3 comprises 16 residues. Germline CDR1 LGHDT, CDR2 YNNKEL (reference sequence). V was trimmed by 1 base and J by 0 bases, leaving 12 bases between them. The CDR3 sequence: CASSQGRGAPNYGYTF. The CDR3 DNA reads as TGTGCCAGCAGCCAAGGTCGAGGGGCCCCTAACTATGGCTACACCTTC.

The chain uses TRBV29-1 and TRBJ1-1; D remains unclear. The CDR3 contains 12 residues. Trimming shortened V by 6 bases and J by 4 bases, and 12 bases separated the two germline ends. In germline, CDR1 is SQVTM, CDR2 ANQGSEA. In DNA, the CDR3 is TGCAGCGTCCAAATCATAGGCACTGAAGCTTTCTTT. Translation gives CSVQIIGTEAFF.

The rearrangement links TRBV7-9 to TRBJ1-1, with D possibly being TRBD1 (5 bases). The length of the CDR3 is 13 residues. The V end was cut by 6 bases, the J end by 4 bases, with 12 bases between. Germline-derived CDR1 and CDR2 are SEHNR and FQNEAQ (reference sequence). The CDR3, as DNA: TGTGCCAGCAGAGCAGGGTTGGGCACTGAAGCTTTCTTT. It translates to CASRAGLGTEAFF.

This clone was counted only a few times. The rearrangement joins TRBV4-2 to TRBJ1-5, with D uncertain. This CDR3 comprises 15 residues. The V gene lost 0 bases and the J gene lost 3 bases, with 9 bases spanning the gap. The germline gives CDR1 LGHNA, CDR2 YNFKEQ. The CDR3, as DNA: TGTGCCAGCAGCCAAGAATATGATTTCAATCAGCCCCAGCATTTT. It translates to CASSQEYDFNQPQHF.

The chain recombines TRBV10-1 with TRBJ2-7, with 7 nucleotides matching TRBD2. The length of the CDR3 is 14 residues. J was trimmed by 5 bases and V by 4 bases; bases with no gene match: 8. Germline V gene lookup returns CDR1 WNHNN and CDR2 SYGVQD (reference sequence). The CDR3 reads CASSVGDYLDEQYF. Here the CDR3 DNA reads TGCGCCAGCAGTGTCGGGGACTATCTCGACGAGCAGTACTTC.

The chain uses TRBV28 and TRBJ1-1; D may be TRBD1 (5 bases). The CDR3 contains 13 residues. Trimming left V 4 bases short and J 4 bases short, with 10 bases between. CDR1 MDHEN and CDR2 SYDVKM come from the germline V gene. The CDR3 bases are TGTGCCAGCAGTTCCAGGGCGGGCACTGAAGCTTTCTTT. Its translation: CASSSRAGTEAFF.

This chain uses TRBV2 with TRBJ1-2; D call uncertain. CDR1 SNHLY and CDR2 FYNNEI come from the germline V gene. The CDR3 covers 14 residues. Trimming stripped 2 bases from V and 6 bases from J, with 13 bases between. CDR3 region: CASSEMGRLDGYTF. In DNA, the CDR3 is TGTGCCAGCAGTGAAATGGGCCGGTTGGATGGCTACACCTTC.

The chain joins TRBV3-1 (or the pseudogene TRBV3-2) to TRBJ2-1, with D tentatively TRBD2 (6 bases). The CDR3 is 15 amino acids. V lost 5 bases and J lost 8, with 19 bases in between. Germline V gene data show CDR1 as LGHDT and CDR2 as YNNKEL (reference sequence). This CDR3 is CASSSRGTFTDEQFF. In DNA, the CDR3 is TGTGCCAGCAGCTCGCGCGGGACTTTCACTGATGAGCAGTTCTTC.

V is TRBV6-1 and J is TRBJ1-5, with D unclear. With 2 bases removed from V and 3 bases from J, the gap between germline ends came to 8 bases. The germline V gene encodes CDR1 MNHNS and CDR2 SASEGT. This CDR3 comprises 14 residues. The CDR3 spells CASSEPGFNQPQHF. The CDR3 DNA is TGTGCCAGCAGTGAACCGGGGTTCAATCAGCCCCAGCATTTT.

This chain links TRBV28 with TRBJ2-7; D ambiguous. The CDR3 is 16 amino acids. Deletions cut 3 bases from V and 4 bases from J, with 19 bases between. Germline lookup yields CDR1 MDHEN and CDR2 SYDVKM. CDR3 sequence reads: CASSFMTPRPSYEQYF. DNA for the CDR3: TGTGCCAGCAGTTTTATGACCCCGCGGCCTTCTTACGAGCAGTACTTC.

Notes on this clone: This specimen includes other DNA sequences encoding the same CDR3. The chain employs TRBV30 and TRBJ2-7; D is perhaps TRBD1 or TRBD2 (6 bases each). The V gene lost 0 bases and the J gene lost 4 bases, with 10 bases spanning the gap. The CDR3 loop spans 13 amino acids. The germline V gene encodes CDR1 GTSNPN and CDR2 SVGIG (reference sequence). CDR3 region: CAWSVGGTYEQYF. The CDR3 DNA sequence: TGTGCCTGGAGTGTAGGGGGGACTTACGAGCAGTACTTC.

CDR3 bases: TGTGCCAGCAGCTTAGGCCAGTCCAGGTCTGGCTACACCTTC. It specifies CASSLGQSRSGYTF. J is TRBJ1-2 and V is TRBV13; D is ambiguous. Germline values: CDR1 PRHDT, CDR2 FYEKMQ (reference sequence). V shed 0 bases and J shed 7 bases, with 12 bases lying between them. The CDR3 has 14 amino acids.

This chain links TRBV5-4 with TRBJ2-1; 12 bases match TRBD2. The J segment lost 4 bases and the V segment lost 0 bases, leaving 2 bases of the junction unmatched. The CDR3 is 16 amino acids. Germline-derived CDR1 and CDR2 are SGHNT and YYREEE (reference sequence). The CDR3 nucleotides are TGTGCCAGCAGCTTGGATGGACTAGCGGGGTACAATGAGCAGTTCTTC. Translation gives CASSLDGLAGYNEQFF.

This chain joins TRBV19 and TRBJ1-3; no definite D call. This CDR3 spans 14 amino acids. The V gene lost 3 bases and the J gene lost 2 bases, with 8 bases spanning the gap. CDR1 is LNHDA, CDR2 SQIVND, per germline (reference sequence). CDR3 sequence (DNA): TGTGCCAGTAGTATCGGGTTTCCTGGAAACACCATATATTTT. Encoded protein: CASSIGFPGNTIYF.

In DNA, the CDR3 is TGCGCCAGCAGTCAATCGATGGCAGGGGTAGGTGGCAATCAGCCCCAGCATTTT. Translated, it gives CASSQSMAGVGGNQPQHF. The rearrangement joins TRBV23-1 to TRBJ1-5, with a weak D call TRBD1 (6 bases). TRBV23-1 is classed as an ORF, of uncertain function. The germline V and J ends were trimmed by 0 bases and 2 bases, with 17 bases remaining between them. CDR3 size: 18 residues.

The chain has TRBV18 and TRBJ1-3; TRBD1 is a possible D gene (6 bases). The V end was cut by 3 bases, the J end by 4 bases, with 16 bases between. Germline V gives CDR1 KGHSH, CDR2 LQKENI. This CDR3 spans 16 amino acids. CDR3 bases: TGTGCCAGCTCACCTCGGGGGGGCCAAGGAGGAAACACCATATATTTT. Amino acids: CASSPRGGQGGNTIYF.

This rearrangement joins TRBV24-1 to TRBJ2-7, with 12 bases aligning to TRBD2. CDR3 length: 18 amino acids. CDR1 KGHDR and CDR2 SFDVKD come from the germline V gene. Germline trimming cut 3 bases from V and 2 bases from J; bases unmatched to any gene: 10. The CDR3 region is CATSDPPWASGRAYEQYF. For the CDR3, the DNA is TGTGCCACCAGTGATCCCCCCTGGGCTAGCGGGAGGGCCTACGAGCAGTACTTC.

V is TRBV7-6 and J is TRBJ2-7; D tentatively reads TRBD1 or TRBD2 (5 bases each). Trimming removed 5 bases at V and 2 bases at J, with 16 bases between. The germline V gene has CDR1 SGHVS and CDR2 FNYEAQ. This CDR3 has 15 amino acids. CDR3 in amino acids: CASSVYTGPAYEQYF. CDR3 in DNA: TGTGCCAGCAGCGTTTATACGGGGCCAGCCTACGAGCAGTACTTC. The variable domain in full, with the rest retrieved from reference TRBV7-6 and TRBJ2-7, is GAGVSQSPRYKVTKRGQDVALRCDPISGHVSLYWYRQALGQGPEFLTYFNYEAQQDKSGLPNDRFSAERPEGSISTLTIQRTEQRDSAMYRCASSVYTGPAYEQYFGPGTRLTVT.

This clone showed up just once. This sequence joins TRBV3-1 (or the pseudogene TRBV3-2) and TRBJ1-3; D gene ambiguous. The V gene lost 2 bases and the J gene lost 0 bases, with 14 bases spanning the gap. This CDR3 spans 17 amino acids. Germline lookup yields CDR1 LGHDT and CDR2 YNNKEL (reference sequence). The CDR3 bases are TGTGCCAGCAGCCAACCCACTGCCTTTACCTCTGGAAACACCATATATTTT. Its translation: CASSQPTAFTSGNTIYF.

J is TRBJ1-3 and V is TRBV2; D unclear. CDR1 is SNHLY and CDR2 is FYNNEI in the germline V gene. The CDR3 loop spans 12 amino acids. Trimming stripped 7 bases from V and 7 bases from J, with 11 bases between. CDR3 region: CASTMKGNTIYF. In nucleotides, the CDR3 is TGTGCCAGCACGATGAAAGGGAACACCATATATTTT.

The chain joins TRBV9 to TRBJ2-1, with 8 bases aligning to TRBD2. This CDR3 contains 15 residues. CDR1 is SGDLS, CDR2 YYNGEE, per germline. V dropped 4 bases and J dropped 7; count of bases not matched to a gene: 10. The CDR3 nucleotides read TGTGCCAGCAGCCTGGGACTAGGCGTGAGAAATGAGCAGTTCTTC. This gives the protein CASSLGLGVRNEQFF.